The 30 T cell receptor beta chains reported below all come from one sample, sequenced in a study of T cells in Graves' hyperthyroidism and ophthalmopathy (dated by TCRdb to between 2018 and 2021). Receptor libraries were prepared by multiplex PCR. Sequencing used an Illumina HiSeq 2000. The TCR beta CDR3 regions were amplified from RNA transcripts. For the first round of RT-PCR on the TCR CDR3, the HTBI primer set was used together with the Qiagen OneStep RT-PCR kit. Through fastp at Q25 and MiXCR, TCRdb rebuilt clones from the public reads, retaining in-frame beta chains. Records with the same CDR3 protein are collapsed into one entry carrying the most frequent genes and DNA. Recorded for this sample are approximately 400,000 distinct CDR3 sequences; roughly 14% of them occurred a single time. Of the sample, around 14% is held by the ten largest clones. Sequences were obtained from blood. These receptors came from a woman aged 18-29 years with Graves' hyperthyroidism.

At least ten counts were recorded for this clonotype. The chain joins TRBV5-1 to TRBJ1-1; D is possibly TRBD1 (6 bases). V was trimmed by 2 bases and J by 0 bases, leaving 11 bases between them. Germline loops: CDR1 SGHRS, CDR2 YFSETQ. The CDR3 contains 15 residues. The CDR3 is CASSFRTAMNTEAFF. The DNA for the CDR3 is TGCGCCAGCAGCTTTAGGACAGCCATGAACACTGAAGCTTTCTTT.

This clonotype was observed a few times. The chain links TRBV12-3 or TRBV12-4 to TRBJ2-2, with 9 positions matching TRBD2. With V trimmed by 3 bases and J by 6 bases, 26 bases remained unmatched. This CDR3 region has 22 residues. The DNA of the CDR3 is TGTGCCAGCAGTTTTGGGGGGGCCCGCCTCCTATACGAGCGGGGGGACGCCGGGGAGCTGTTTTTT. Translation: CASSFGGARLLYERGDAGELFF.

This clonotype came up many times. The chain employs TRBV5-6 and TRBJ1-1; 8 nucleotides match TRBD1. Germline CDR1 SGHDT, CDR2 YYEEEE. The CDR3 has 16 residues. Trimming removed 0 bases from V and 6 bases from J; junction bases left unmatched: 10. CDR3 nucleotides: TGTGCCAGCAGCTTGGGACTAGGACAGGGAAACTCTGAAGCTTTCTTT. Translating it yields CASSLGLGQGNSEAFF.

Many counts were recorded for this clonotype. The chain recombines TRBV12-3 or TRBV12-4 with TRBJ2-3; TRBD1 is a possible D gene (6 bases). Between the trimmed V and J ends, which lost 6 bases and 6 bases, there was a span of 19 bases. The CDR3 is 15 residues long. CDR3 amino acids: CASSPSRTQGDTQYF. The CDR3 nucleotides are TGTGCCAGCAGCCCTTCTAGGACCCAGGGGGATACGCAGTATTTT.

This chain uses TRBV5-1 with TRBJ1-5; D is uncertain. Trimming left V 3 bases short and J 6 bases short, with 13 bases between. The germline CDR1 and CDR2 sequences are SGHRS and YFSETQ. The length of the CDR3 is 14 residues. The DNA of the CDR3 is TGCGCCAGCAGCTCCGACGGACTTCCTCAGCCCCAGCATTTT. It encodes CASSSDGLPQPQHF.

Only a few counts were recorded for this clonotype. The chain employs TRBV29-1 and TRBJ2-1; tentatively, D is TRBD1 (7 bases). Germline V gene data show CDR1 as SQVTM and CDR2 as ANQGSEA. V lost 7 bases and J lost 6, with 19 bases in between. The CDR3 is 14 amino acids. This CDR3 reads CSAAGGHGSNEQFF. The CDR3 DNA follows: TGCAGCGCTGCAGGGGGTCACGGGAGCAATGAGCAGTTCTTC.

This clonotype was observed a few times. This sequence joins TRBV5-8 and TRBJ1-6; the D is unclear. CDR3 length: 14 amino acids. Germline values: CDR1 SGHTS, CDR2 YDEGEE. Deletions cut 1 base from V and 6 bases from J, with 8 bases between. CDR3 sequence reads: CASSLRRSNSPLHF. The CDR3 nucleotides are TGTGCCAGCAGCTTGCGGCGGAGTAATTCACCCCTCCACTTT.

The CDR3 sequence is CASRNSGVTGYTF. Here the CDR3 DNA reads TGTGCCAGTAGGAACTCAGGGGTGACGGGCTACACCTTC. The rearrangement links TRBV19 to TRBJ1-2; weak D call: TRBD1 (6 bases). Looked up from germline, CDR1 is LNHDA and CDR2 is SQIVND (reference sequence). V lost 6 bases and J 8 bases, leaving 16 bases between the germline ends. The CDR3 runs to 13 residues.

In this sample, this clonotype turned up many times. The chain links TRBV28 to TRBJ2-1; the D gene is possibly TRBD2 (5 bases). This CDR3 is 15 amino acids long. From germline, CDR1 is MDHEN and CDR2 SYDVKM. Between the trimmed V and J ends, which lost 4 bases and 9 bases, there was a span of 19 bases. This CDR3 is CASSSSFTTAGEQFF. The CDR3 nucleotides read TGTGCCAGCAGTTCTAGCTTCACCACCGCCGGTGAGCAGTTCTTC.

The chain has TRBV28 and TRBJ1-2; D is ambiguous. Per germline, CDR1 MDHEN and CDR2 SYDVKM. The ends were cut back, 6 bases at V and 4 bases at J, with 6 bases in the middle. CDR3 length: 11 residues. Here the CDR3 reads CASSLFYGYTF. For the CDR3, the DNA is TGTGCCAGCAGCCTATTCTATGGCTACACCTTC.

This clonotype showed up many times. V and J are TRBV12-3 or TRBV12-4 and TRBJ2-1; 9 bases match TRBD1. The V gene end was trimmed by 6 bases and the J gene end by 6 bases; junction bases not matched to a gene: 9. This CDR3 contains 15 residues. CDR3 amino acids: CASRTQGAIVNEQFF. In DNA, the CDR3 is TGTGCCAGCAGGACACAGGGGGCGATAGTCAATGAGCAGTTCTTC.

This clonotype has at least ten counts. The CDR3: CASSLLLTGELFF. CDR3 nucleotide sequence: TGTGCCAGCAGCTTGCTTCTCACCGGGGAGCTGTTTTTT. The rearrangement links TRBV7-8 to TRBJ2-2; D is unclear. V was trimmed by 3 bases and J by 4 bases, leaving 6 bases between them. The CDR3 spans 13 residues. Looked up from germline, CDR1 is SGHVS and CDR2 is FQNEAQ.

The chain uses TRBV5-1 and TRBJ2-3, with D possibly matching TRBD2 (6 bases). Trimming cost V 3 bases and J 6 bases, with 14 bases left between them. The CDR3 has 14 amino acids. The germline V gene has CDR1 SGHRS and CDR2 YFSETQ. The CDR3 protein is CASSSGGVGDTQYF. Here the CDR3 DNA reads TGCGCCAGCAGCTCCGGCGGGGTGGGGGATACGCAGTATTTT.

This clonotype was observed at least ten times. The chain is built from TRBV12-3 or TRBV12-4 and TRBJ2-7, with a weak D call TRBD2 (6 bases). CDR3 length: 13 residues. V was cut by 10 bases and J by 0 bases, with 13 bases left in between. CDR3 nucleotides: TGTGCCACCCGCGGGGCTGCCTCCTACGAGCAGTACTTC. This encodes CATRGAASYEQYF.

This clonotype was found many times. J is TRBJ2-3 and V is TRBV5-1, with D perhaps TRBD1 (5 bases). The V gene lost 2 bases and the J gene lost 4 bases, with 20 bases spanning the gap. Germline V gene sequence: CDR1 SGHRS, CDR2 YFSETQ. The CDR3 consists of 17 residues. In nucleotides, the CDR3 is TGCGCCAGCAGCTTTCAGGGATCCCTAATGATAGCAGATACGCAGTATTTT. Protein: CASSFQGSLMIADTQYF.

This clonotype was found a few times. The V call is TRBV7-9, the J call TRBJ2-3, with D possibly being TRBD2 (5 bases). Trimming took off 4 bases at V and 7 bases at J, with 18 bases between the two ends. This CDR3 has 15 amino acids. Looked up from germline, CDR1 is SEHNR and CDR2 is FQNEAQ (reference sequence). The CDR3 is CASSSGLALVNTQYF. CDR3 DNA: TGTGCCAGCAGCTCTGGACTGGCATTAGTAAATACGCAGTATTTT.

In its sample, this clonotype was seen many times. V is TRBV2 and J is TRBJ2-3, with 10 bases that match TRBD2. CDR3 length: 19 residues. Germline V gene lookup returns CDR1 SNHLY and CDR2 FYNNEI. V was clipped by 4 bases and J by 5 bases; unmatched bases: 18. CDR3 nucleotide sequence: TGTGCCAGCAGTGGCATTAGGGGCTCGAGCGGGAGGGCCGAAGATACGCAGTATTTT. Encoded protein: CASSGIRGSSGRAEDTQYF.

CDR3 region: CASSLQGGGNSPLHF. CDR3 nucleotides: TGTGCCAGCAGCCTACAGGGAGGAGGCAATTCACCCCTCCACTTT. This chain connects TRBV7-3 to TRBJ1-6; tentatively, D is TRBD1 (6 bases). Germline values: CDR1 SGHTA, CDR2 FQGTGA. V gave up 5 bases and J gave up 7 bases, with 15 bases separating them. The CDR3 runs 15 residues.

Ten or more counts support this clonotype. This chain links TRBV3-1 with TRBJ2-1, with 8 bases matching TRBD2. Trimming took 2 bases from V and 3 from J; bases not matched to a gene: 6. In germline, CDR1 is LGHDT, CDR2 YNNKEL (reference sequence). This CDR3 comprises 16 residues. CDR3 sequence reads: CASSQSLAEVYNEQFF. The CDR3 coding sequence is TGTGCCAGCAGCCAATCACTAGCGGAGGTCTACAATGAGCAGTTCTTC.

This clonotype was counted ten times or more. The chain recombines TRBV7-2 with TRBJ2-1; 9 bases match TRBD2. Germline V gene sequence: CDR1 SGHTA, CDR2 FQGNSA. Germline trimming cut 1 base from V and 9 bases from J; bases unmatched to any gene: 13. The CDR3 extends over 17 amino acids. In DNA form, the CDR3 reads TGTGCCAGCAGCTTAGTCCCGCTAGCGGGGATCTTCAGTGAGCAGTTCTTC. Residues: CASSLVPLAGIFSEQFF.

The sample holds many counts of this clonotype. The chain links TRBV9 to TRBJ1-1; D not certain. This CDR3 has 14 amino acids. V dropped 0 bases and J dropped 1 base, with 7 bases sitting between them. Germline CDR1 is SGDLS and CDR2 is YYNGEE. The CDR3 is CASSVGLANTEAFF. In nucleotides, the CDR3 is TGTGCCAGCAGCGTAGGTTTGGCGAACACTGAAGCTTTCTTT.

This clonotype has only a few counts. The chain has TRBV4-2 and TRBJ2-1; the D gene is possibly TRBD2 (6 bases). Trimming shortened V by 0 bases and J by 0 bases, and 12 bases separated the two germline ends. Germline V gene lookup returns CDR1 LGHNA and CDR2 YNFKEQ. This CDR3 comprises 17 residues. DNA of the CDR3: TGTGCCAGCAGCCAAGATAGCGGAGGTTTCTCCTACAATGAGCAGTTCTTC. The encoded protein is CASSQDSGGFSYNEQFF.

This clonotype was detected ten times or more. This CDR3 reads CASSSPGHLRRAFF. The CDR3 coding sequence is TGTGCCAGCAGTTCCCCGGGACACCTTAGGAGAGCTTTCTTT. The chain is built from TRBV6-1 and TRBJ1-1, with a weak D call TRBD1 (6 bases). The length of the CDR3 is 14 residues. Trimming shortened V by 5 bases and J by 10 bases, and 20 bases separated the two germline ends. CDR1 and CDR2 from the germline V gene are MNHNS and SASEGT.

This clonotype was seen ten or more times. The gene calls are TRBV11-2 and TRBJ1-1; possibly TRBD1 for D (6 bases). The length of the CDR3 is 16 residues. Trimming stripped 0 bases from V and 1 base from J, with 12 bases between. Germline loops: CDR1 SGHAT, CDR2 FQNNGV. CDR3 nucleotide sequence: TGTGCCAGCAGCTTAGAATGGGGGCGGTCGAACACTGAAGCTTTCTTT. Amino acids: CASSLEWGRSNTEAFF.

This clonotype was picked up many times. Here the CDR3 DNA reads TGTGCCAGCAGACCAAGGACTAGCGGGAGGGAGCCGGGTTTAGTGAATGAGCAGTTCTTC. Its translation is CASRPRTSGREPGLVNEQFF. The chain employs TRBV28 and TRBJ2-1; 15 bases are a match to TRBD2. CDR1 MDHEN and CDR2 SYDVKM come from the germline V gene. J was trimmed by 7 bases and V by 6 bases; bases with no gene match: 19. This CDR3 comprises 20 residues.

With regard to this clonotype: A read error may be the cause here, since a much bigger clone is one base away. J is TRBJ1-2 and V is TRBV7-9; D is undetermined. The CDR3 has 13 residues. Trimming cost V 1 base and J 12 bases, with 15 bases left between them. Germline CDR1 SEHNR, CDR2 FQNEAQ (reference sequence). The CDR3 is CASSLDLTSSHTF. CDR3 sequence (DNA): TGTGCCAGCAGCTTAGATCTAACGAGTAGCCACACCTTC.

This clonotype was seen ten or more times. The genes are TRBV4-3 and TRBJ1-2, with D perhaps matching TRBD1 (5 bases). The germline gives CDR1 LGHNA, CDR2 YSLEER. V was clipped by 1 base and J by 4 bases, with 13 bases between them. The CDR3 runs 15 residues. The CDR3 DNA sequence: TGCGCCAGCAGCCAAGGGACGGGGGGTTTCTATGGCTACACCTTC. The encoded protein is CASSQGTGGFYGYTF.

CDR3 sequence (DNA): TGTGCCAGCAGTGAAGGGACGGCAGCCTGGGCCAACGTCCTGACTTTC. As protein: CASSEGTAAWANVLTF. The chain recombines TRBV25-1 with TRBJ2-6; D tentatively reads TRBD1 or TRBD2 (5 bases each). Per germline, CDR1 MGHDK and CDR2 SYGVNS. The CDR3 loop spans 16 amino acids. The V and J ends lost 2 bases and 5 bases respectively, with 13 bases between them.

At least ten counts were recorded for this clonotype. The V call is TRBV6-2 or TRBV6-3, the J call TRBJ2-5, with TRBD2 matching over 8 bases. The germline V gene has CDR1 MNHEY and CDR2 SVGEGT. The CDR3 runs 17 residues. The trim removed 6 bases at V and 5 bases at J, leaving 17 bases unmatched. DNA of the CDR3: TGTGCCAGCAGCCACCACCCCGGGAGGGCCCTCGGGGAGACCCAGTACTTC. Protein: CASSHHPGRALGETQYF.

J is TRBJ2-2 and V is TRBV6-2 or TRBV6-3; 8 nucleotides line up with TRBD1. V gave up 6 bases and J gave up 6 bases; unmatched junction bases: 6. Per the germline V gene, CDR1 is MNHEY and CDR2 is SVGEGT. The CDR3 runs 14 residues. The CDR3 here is CASRGTGHPGELFF. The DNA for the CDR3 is TGTGCCAGCAGGGGGACAGGCCACCCCGGGGAGCTGTTTTTT.